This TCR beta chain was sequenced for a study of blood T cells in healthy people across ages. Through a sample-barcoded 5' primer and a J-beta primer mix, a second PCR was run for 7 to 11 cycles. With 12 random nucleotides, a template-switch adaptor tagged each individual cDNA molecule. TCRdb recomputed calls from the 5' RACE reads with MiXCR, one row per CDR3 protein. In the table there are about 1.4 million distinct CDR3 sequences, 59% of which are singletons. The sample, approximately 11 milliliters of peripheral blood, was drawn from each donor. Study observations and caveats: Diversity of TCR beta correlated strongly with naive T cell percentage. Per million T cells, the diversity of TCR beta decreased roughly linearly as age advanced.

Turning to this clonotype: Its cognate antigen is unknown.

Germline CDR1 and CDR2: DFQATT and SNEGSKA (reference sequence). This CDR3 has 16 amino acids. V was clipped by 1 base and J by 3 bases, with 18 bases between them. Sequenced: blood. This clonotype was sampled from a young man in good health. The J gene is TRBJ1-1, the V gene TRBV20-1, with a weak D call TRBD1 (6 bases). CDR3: CSARGQAGGLHTEAFF. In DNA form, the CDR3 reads TGCAGTGCTAGAGGACAGGCTGGGGGGCTTCACACTGAAGCTTTCTTT.